This passage covers 27 T cell receptor beta chains from one sample sequenced in a study of T cells after yellow fever vaccination. TCRdb fed the 5' RACE reads into MiXCR, producing one record per CDR3 protein. The repertoire holds about 220,000 distinct CDR3 sequences, with about 3% as singletons. The sample was CD4+ T cells sorted from PBMCs, taken 10 days after the yellow fever booster vaccination. All receptors come from a man aged 18 to 30 who received the YFV17D yellow fever vaccine.

V is TRBV20-1 and J is TRBJ1-4; perhaps TRBD1 as D (5 bases). Trimming stripped 0 bases from V and 0 bases from J, with 8 bases between. Germline V CDR1 and CDR2: DFQATT, SNEGSKA (reference sequence). The CDR3 totals 15 residues. The CDR3 region has the DNA TGCAGTGCTAGAGACCCGACAGCAACTAATGAAAAACTGTTTTTT. The encoded protein is CSARDPTATNEKLFF.

Note on this clonotype: Just one base apart from a much larger clone, this may be a read error. This rearrangement joins TRBV5-1 to TRBJ2-3, with D possibly TRBD1 on 5 matching bases. Germline loops: CDR1 SGHRS, CDR2 YFSETQ. The CDR3 spans 14 residues. As DNA, the CDR3 is TGCGCCAGCAGCCAGACCCAGGGTGACGATAAGCAGTATTTT. Residues: CASSQTQGDDKQYF.

Ten or more counts support this clonotype. V gene TRBV28 combines with J gene TRBJ1-1; D is unresolved. Trimming removed 3 bases from V and 0 bases from J, with 5 bases in between. This CDR3 is built from 13 residues. Germline-derived CDR1 and CDR2 are MDHEN and SYDVKM. CDR3 in DNA: TGTGCCAGCAGTTTGAACCTGAACACTGAAGCTTTCTTT. Translated, it gives CASSLNLNTEAFF. Combining the CDR3 with reference TRBV28 and TRBJ1-1 gives the whole variable domain DVKVTQSSRYLVKRTGEKVFLECVQDMDHENMFWYRQDPGLGLRLIYFSYDVKMKEKGDIPEGYSVSREKKERFSLILESASTNQTSMYLCASSLNLNTEAFFGQGTRLTVV.

The sample holds a few counts of this clonotype. This chain links TRBV12-3 or TRBV12-4 with TRBJ2-3; either TRBD1 or TRBD2 may fit D (5 bases each). The V gene lost 3 bases and the J gene lost 2 bases, with 12 bases spanning the gap. The CDR3 consists of 15 residues. The CDR3 sequence is CASSFNGGYTDTQYF. The CDR3, as DNA: TGTGCCAGCAGTTTTAATGGGGGATACACAGATACGCAGTATTTT.

This clonotype turned up a few times. The rearrangement uses TRBV6-5 and TRBJ1-1; a weak D match, TRBD1 (6 bases). The CDR3 is made up of 14 amino acids. Trimming removed 7 bases at V and 1 base at J, with 13 bases between. The germline V gene encodes CDR1 MNHEY and CDR2 SVGAGI. The CDR3 coding sequence is TGTGCCAGCAAACCAGGGGAGGCGAACACTGAAGCTTTCTTT. Its protein is CASKPGEANTEAFF.

This clonotype was counted ten times or more. This chain joins TRBV27 and TRBJ2-3; no definite D call. Germline CDR1 is MNHEY and CDR2 is SMNVEV (reference sequence). The CDR3 length is 12 residues. V was pared by 7 bases and J by 4 bases, with 9 bases between. CDR3 region: CASKGRADTQYF. The CDR3 bases are TGTGCCAGCAAAGGACGGGCAGATACGCAGTATTTT.

The rearrangement joins TRBV7-9 to TRBJ1-1, with D unresolved. This CDR3 is built from 13 residues. Germline CDR1 SEHNR, CDR2 FQNEAQ (reference sequence). Between the trimmed V and J ends, which lost 0 bases and 5 bases, there was a span of 7 bases. CDR3 in DNA: TGTGCCAGCAGCTTAGCCGAGGGAACTGAAGCTTTCTTT. It codes for CASSLAEGTEAFF.

This clonotype was recorded many times. This sequence joins TRBV10-3 and TRBJ2-2; D is undetermined. The CDR3 runs 16 residues. V lost 0 bases to trimming and J lost 4 bases, with 12 bases between them. Germline V CDR1 and CDR2: ENHRY, SYGVKD. CDR3 loop: CAISESNGPPTGELFF. CDR3 nucleotides: TGTGCCATCAGTGAGTCGAATGGGCCTCCCACCGGGGAGCTGTTTTTT.

This clonotype was seen a few times. This chain connects TRBV25-1 to TRBJ1-6; D is uncertain. CDR1 and CDR2 (germline): MGHDK, SYGVNS. CDR3 length: 14 residues. V was pared by 6 bases and J by 5 bases, with 11 bases between. The CDR3 DNA reads TGTGCCAGCAGACGGTTTGCGGATAATTCACCCCTCCACTTT. Its translation: CASRRFADNSPLHF.

This clonotype came up a few times. V is TRBV12-3 or TRBV12-4 and J is TRBJ2-5; TRBD1 agrees at 9 bases. The J segment lost 8 bases and the V segment lost 2 bases, leaving 9 bases of the junction unmatched. This CDR3 is built from 15 residues. Here the CDR3 DNA reads TGTGCCAGCAGTTTACACGGACAGGGGATAGCTACCCAGTACTTC. Protein sequence: CASSLHGQGIATQYF.

This clonotype was seen repeatedly, ten times or more. The J gene is TRBJ2-5, the V gene TRBV2; D is unclear. V was cut by 6 bases and J by 5 bases, with 10 bases left in between. CDR1 and CDR2 (germline): SNHLY, FYNNEI. The CDR3 loop spans 12 amino acids. CDR3 DNA: TGTGCCAGCAGGAGTACGGGTGAGACCCAGTACTTC. Translating gives CASRSTGETQYF. The full variable domain, with the rest looked up from reference TRBV2 and TRBJ2-5, is EPEVTQTPSHQVTQMGQEVILRCVPISNHLYFYWYRQILGQKVEFLVSFYNNEISEKSEIFDDQFSVERPDGSNFTLKIRSTKLEDSAMYFCASRSTGETQYFGPGTRLLVL.

This clonotype has just a few counts. The V gene is TRBV6-2 or TRBV6-3, the J gene TRBJ2-3; 7 bases map to TRBD2. The CDR3 loop spans 15 amino acids. The V gene's germline CDR1 is MNHEY and CDR2 SVGEGT. The V segment lost 5 bases and the J segment 0 bases; nucleotides outside the gene matches: 5. CDR3 bases: TGTGCCAGCAGTCCACCGCGGGGGAGCACAGATACGCAGTATTTT. This codes for CASSPPRGSTDTQYF.

The rearrangement links TRBV18 to TRBJ2-3, with D perhaps matching TRBD2 (7 bases). This CDR3 region has 16 residues. Germline assignment: CDR1 KGHSH and CDR2 LQKENI. V lost 0 bases to trimming and J lost 1 base, with 11 bases between them. The CDR3 DNA is TGTGCCAGCTCACCACCGGGGGGGGCCCGCACAGATACGCAGTATTTT. Protein product: CASSPPGGARTDTQYF.

This clonotype was picked up a small number of times. The chain joins TRBV20-1 to TRBJ2-5; D gene uncertain. V was pared by 6 bases and J by 5 bases, with 10 bases between. The germline V gene encodes CDR1 DFQATT and CDR2 SNEGSKA (reference sequence). The CDR3 has 11 amino acids. The CDR3: CSARAGETQYF. DNA of the CDR3: TGCAGTGCCCGGGCCGGGGAGACCCAGTACTTC.

This clonotype has a handful of counts. This sequence joins TRBV18 and TRBJ2-7; D may be TRBD1 (6 bases). The CDR3 has 14 amino acids. The V end was cut by 5 bases, the J end by 2 bases, with 13 bases between. CDR1 and CDR2 from the germline V gene are KGHSH and LQKENI. CDR3 nucleotides: TGTGCCAGCTCAGAAAAACAGGGCCCCTACGAGCAGTACGTC. It specifies CASSEKQGPYEQYV.

This clonotype was observed at least ten times. The chain links TRBV5-1 to TRBJ2-5, with TRBD2 identical over 14 bases. Germline loops: CDR1 SGHRS, CDR2 YFSETQ. This CDR3 spans 15 amino acids. The junction had 2 bases not matched to a gene; V was cut back by 3 bases and J by 4 bases. This CDR3 is CASSYGTSGGETQYF. The CDR3 bases are TGCGCCAGCAGCTATGGGACTAGCGGGGGAGAGACCCAGTACTTC.

This clonotype was seen only a few times. V usage is TRBV6-2 or TRBV6-3 and J usage is TRBJ1-1; 11 bases match TRBD1. The germline V gene encodes CDR1 MNHEY and CDR2 SVGEGT. The CDR3 is 15 amino acids. V dropped 2 bases and J dropped 3; count of bases not matched to a gene: 2. CDR3 sequence: CASSYGTGGDTEAFF. The DNA for the CDR3 is TGTGCCAGCAGTTACGGGACAGGGGGGGACACTGAAGCTTTCTTT.

The table lists this clonotype with many counts. Written as DNA, the CDR3 is TGTGCCAGCAGCCAATTTACCTTCGCAGATACGCAGTATTTT. Its translation: CASSQFTFADTQYF. The chain combines TRBV3-1 with TRBJ2-3, with D unclear. V shed 2 bases and J shed 4 bases, with 10 bases lying between them. Germline CDR1 and CDR2: LGHDT and YNNKEL (reference sequence). This CDR3 is 14 amino acids long.

This clonotype was counted many times. This sequence joins TRBV6-1 and TRBJ2-5, with 7 positions matching TRBD1. The CDR3 covers 13 residues. The V gene's germline CDR1 is MNHNS and CDR2 SASEGT. V was clipped by 5 bases and J by 2 bases; unmatched bases: 2. CDR3 sequence: CASSRGQQETQYF. The CDR3 DNA reads TGTGCCAGCAGTAGGGGACAGCAAGAGACCCAGTACTTC.

This clonotype was recorded a few times. The V gene is TRBV20-1, the J gene TRBJ2-7, with a tentative D call TRBD2 (5 bases). The CDR3 contains 11 residues. V was pared by 7 bases and J by 5 bases, with 12 bases between. Germline CDR1 is DFQATT and CDR2 is SNEGSKA (reference sequence). The CDR3 nucleotides read TGCAGTGGACTAAGGTTGGACGAGCAGTACTTC. It yields the protein CSGLRLDEQYF.

This clonotype was recorded a few times. The chain has TRBV4-3 and TRBJ2-5; D not certain. Germline V gene data show CDR1 as LGHNA and CDR2 as YSLEER. This CDR3 region has 14 residues. V was trimmed by 2 bases and J by 3 bases, leaving 10 bases between them. The CDR3, as DNA: TGCGCCAGCAGCCAAAGCTACCAGGAAGAGACCCAGTACTTC. It yields the protein CASSQSYQEETQYF.

There are a few counts of this clonotype. This sequence joins TRBV5-5 and TRBJ2-5; weak D call: TRBD1 (6 bases). V was shortened by 1 base and J by 1 base, with 8 bases between the two germline ends. The CDR3 runs 14 residues. Germline V gene data show CDR1 as SGHKS and CDR2 as YYEKEE (reference sequence). Here the CDR3 reads CASSLLQGQETQYF. CDR3 DNA sequence: TGTGCCAGCAGCTTGTTACAGGGCCAAGAGACCCAGTACTTC.

The sample holds a few counts of this clonotype. V and J are TRBV20-1 and TRBJ2-7; D is undetermined. The CDR3 runs 14 residues. Germline values: CDR1 DFQATT, CDR2 SNEGSKA (reference sequence). V shed 2 bases and J shed 3 bases, with 14 bases lying between them. CDR3 sequence (DNA): TGCAGTGCTAGACCAGGTCCCCCTAACTACGAGCAGTACTTC. Amino acid sequence: CSARPGPPNYEQYF.

This clonotype was found many times. The chain joins TRBV5-1 to TRBJ1-2; 8 positions agree with TRBD1. Trimming cost V 4 bases and J 8 bases; bases outside gene matches: 16. The V gene's germline CDR1 is SGHRS and CDR2 YFSETQ. CDR3 length: 16 residues. The CDR3: CASSPVPGQVSEGYTF. In DNA, the CDR3 is TGCGCCAGCAGCCCAGTACCGGGACAGGTCTCGGAAGGCTACACCTTC. The entire variable domain, with the rest obtained from reference TRBV5-1 and TRBJ1-2, is as follows: KAGVTQTPRYLIKTRGQQVTLSCSPISGHRSVSWYQQTPGQGLQFLFEYFSETQRNKGNFPGRFSGRQFSNSRSEMNVSTLELGDSALYLCASSPVPGQVSEGYTFGSGTRLTVV.

The rearrangement uses TRBV20-1 and TRBJ2-3; 11 nucleotides match TRBD2. Germline CDR1 and CDR2: DFQATT and SNEGSKA (reference sequence). The CDR3 consists of 13 residues. CDR3 loop: CKGTSGTTDTQYF. The CDR3 DNA sequence: TGCAAAGGGACTAGCGGAACCACAGATACGCAGTATTTT.

This clonotype came up a few times. The chain links TRBV11-3 to TRBJ2-3, with 12 bases identical to TRBD1. From germline, CDR1 is SGHNT and CDR2 YENEEA. CDR3 size: 15 residues. V lost 5 bases to trimming and J lost 5 bases; unmatched junction nucleotides: 5. CDR3 sequence reads: CASSPGQGAVDTQYF. CDR3 DNA: TGTGCCAGCAGCCCGGGACAGGGGGCCGTAGATACGCAGTATTTT.

The V call is TRBV7-9, the J call TRBJ1-1, with D perhaps TRBD1 (6 bases). V was trimmed by 1 base and J by 6 bases, leaving 12 bases between them. The germline CDR1 and CDR2 sequences are SEHNR and FQNEAQ (reference sequence). The CDR3 length is 14 residues. This CDR3 is CASSLDAGVSEAFF. The CDR3 nucleotides read TGTGCCAGCAGCTTAGATGCAGGGGTATCTGAAGCTTTCTTT.